This TCR beta chain was recorded in a study of regulatory T cells in long-lasting Graves disease. CDR3 regions were amplified by Arm-PCR using iRepertoire HTBI primers to build TCR beta libraries. Each CDR3 protein gets one entry after TCRdb re-called the multiplex PCR reads with MiXCR. In the table there are about 380,000 distinct CDR3 sequences, about a sixth of which are singletons. V lost 10 bases, J lost 4 bases, and 25 bases lay in between. The CDR3 extends over 17 amino acids. Per germline, CDR1 MNHNS and CDR2 SASEGT. The time point is: newly diagnosed GD, antithyroid drugs for less than 3 months. The TCR library was made from RNA that had been extracted from PBMCs in TRIzol.

This chain links TRBV6-1 with TRBJ2-2; D gene ambiguous. The sequenced sample was peripheral blood mononuclear cells (PBMCs), obtained at new diagnosis, from a patient treated with antithyroid drugs. The sequence was obtained from a female donor with Graves disease. As DNA, the CDR3 is TGTGCCACCCTACTCCCCGGGTTAAGTATATCCACCGGGGAGCTGTTTTTT. Protein: CATLLPGLSISTGELFF.